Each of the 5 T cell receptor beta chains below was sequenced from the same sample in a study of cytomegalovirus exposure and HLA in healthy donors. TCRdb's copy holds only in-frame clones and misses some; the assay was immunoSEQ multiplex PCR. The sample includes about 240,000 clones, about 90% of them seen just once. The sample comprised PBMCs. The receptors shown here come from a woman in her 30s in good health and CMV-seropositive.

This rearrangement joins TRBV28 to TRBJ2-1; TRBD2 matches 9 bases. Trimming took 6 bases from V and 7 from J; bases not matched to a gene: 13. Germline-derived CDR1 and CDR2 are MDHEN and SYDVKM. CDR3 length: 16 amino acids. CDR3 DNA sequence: TGTGCCAGCAGGGTGGGGCTAGCGGGATTTTGGAATGAGCAGTTCTTC. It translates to CASRVGLAGFWNEQFF. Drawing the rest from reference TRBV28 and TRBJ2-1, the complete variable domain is DVKVTQSSRYLVKRTGEKVFLECVQDMDHENMFWYRQDPGLGLRLIYFSYDVKMKEKGDIPEGYSVSREKKERFSLILESASTNQTSMYLCASRVGLAGFWNEQFFGPGTRLTVL.

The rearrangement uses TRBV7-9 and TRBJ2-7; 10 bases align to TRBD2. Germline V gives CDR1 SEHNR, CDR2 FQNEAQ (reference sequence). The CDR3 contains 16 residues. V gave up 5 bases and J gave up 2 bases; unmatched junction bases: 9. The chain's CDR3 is CASSPSKREGTYEQYF. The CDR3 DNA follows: TGTGCCAGCAGCCCCTCTAAGCGGGAGGGCACCTACGAGCAGTACTTC.

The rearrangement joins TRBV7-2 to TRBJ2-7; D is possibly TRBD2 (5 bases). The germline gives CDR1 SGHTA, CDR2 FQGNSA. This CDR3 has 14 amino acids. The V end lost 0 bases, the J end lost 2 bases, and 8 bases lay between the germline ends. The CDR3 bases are TGTGCCAGCAGCTTAGCGGGAGCTCCCTACGAGCAGTACTTC. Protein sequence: CASSLAGAPYEQYF.

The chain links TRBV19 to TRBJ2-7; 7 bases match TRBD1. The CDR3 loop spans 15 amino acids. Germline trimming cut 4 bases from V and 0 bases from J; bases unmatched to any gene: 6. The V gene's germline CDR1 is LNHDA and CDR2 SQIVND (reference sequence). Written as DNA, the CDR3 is TGTGCCAGTAGTACAATCCCAGGGGGCTCCTACGAGCAGTACTTC. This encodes CASSTIPGGSYEQYF.

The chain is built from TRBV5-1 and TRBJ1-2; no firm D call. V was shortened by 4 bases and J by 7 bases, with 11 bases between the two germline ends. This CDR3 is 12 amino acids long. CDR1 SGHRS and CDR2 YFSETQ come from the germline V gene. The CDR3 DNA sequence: TGCGCCAGCAGCGGCGAAGGAGGTGGCTACACCTTC. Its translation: CASSGEGGGYTF. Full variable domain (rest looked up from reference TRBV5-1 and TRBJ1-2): KAGVTQTPRYLIKTRGQQVTLSCSPISGHRSVSWYQQTPGQGLQFLFEYFSETQRNKGNFPGRFSGRQFSNSRSEMNVSTLELGDSALYLCASSGEGGGYTFGSGTRLTVV.